The 7 T cell receptor beta chains below come from one sample, sequenced in a study of cytomegalovirus exposure and HLA in healthy donors. Use of 60 Vbeta and 13 Jbeta primers characterized the PCR. Profiling relied on immunoSEQ multiplex PCR, and the TCRdb table lists in-frame clones only, not all of them. The data hold approximately 110,000 clones, with 65% to 85% observed a single time. Sequencing was performed on PBMCs. These TCRs come from a woman in her 30s in good health and CMV-seropositive.

In DNA, the CDR3 is TGTGCCAGCAGGCCTACTAGGACAGGGGTAAAAAACATTCAGTACTTC. It translates to CASRPTRTGVKNIQYF. The rearrangement uses TRBV5-6 and TRBJ2-4; 9 nucleotides align to TRBD1. V was clipped by 5 bases and J by 4 bases; unmatched bases: 10. CDR3 length: 16 amino acids. From germline, CDR1 is SGHDT and CDR2 YYEEEE.

This clone was detected only once. The chain couples TRBV7-8 to TRBJ2-1; D perhaps matches TRBD1 (6 bases). CDR1 and CDR2 (germline): SGHVS, FQNEAQ. The CDR3 consists of 15 residues. Trimming took 5 bases from V and 4 from J, leaving 15 bases between them. In nucleotides, the CDR3 is TGTGCCAGCAGCCGTGCCGGGACAATTTACAATGAGCAGTTCTTC. Amino acid sequence: CASSRAGTIYNEQFF.

This clone was seen a few times. The chain joins TRBV19 to TRBJ1-5; maybe TRBD1 (6 bases). The germline gives CDR1 LNHDA, CDR2 SQIVND (reference sequence). The CDR3 consists of 13 residues. The germline V and J ends were trimmed by 6 bases and 9 bases, with 15 bases remaining between them. DNA of the CDR3: TGTGCCAGTAGGGCAGGGGCCCCTGGGCCCCAGCATTTT. It is translated as CASRAGAPGPQHF.

The J gene is TRBJ2-1, the V gene TRBV2; 11 bases align to TRBD2. The CDR3 length is 13 residues. The V gene end was trimmed by 2 bases and the J gene end by 13 bases; junction bases not matched to a gene: 4. CDR1 and CDR2 from the germline V gene are SNHLY and FYNNEI. The CDR3 DNA follows: TGTGCCAGCAGTGAAAAACTAGCGGGGGATCAGTTCTTC. Protein product: CASSEKLAGDQFF.

The genes are TRBV6-1 and TRBJ2-2; unclear D gene. The V gene lost 2 bases and the J gene lost 4 bases, with 8 bases spanning the gap. In germline, CDR1 is MNHNS, CDR2 SASEGT. This CDR3 contains 14 residues. The CDR3 coding sequence is TGTGCCAGCAGTGAATGGGCCCGCACCGGGGAGCTGTTTTTT. Protein: CASSEWARTGELFF.

In its sample, this clone was seen a few times. The CDR3 sequence: CASRGLVSYNEQFF. CDR3 nucleotide sequence: TGTGCCAGCAGGGGGCTAGTATCGTACAATGAGCAGTTCTTC. The rearrangement joins TRBV7-2 to TRBJ2-1; D possibly corresponds to TRBD1 (5 bases). V shed 6 bases and J shed 4 bases, with 13 bases lying between them. The germline gives CDR1 SGHTA, CDR2 FQGNSA. This CDR3 has 14 amino acids.

V gene TRBV7-6 combines with J gene TRBJ2-7, with a tentative D call TRBD1 (6 bases). V was pared by 6 bases and J by 2 bases, with 17 bases between. CDR3 size: 15 residues. Per germline, CDR1 SGHVS and CDR2 FNYEAQ. For the CDR3, the DNA is TGTGCCAGCAGTCCCTCGGACAGTCAAGCCTACGAGCAGTACTTC. Translation: CASSPSDSQAYEQYF. Drawing the rest from reference TRBV7-6 and TRBJ2-7, the complete variable domain is GAGVSQSPRYKVTKRGQDVALRCDPISGHVSLYWYRQALGQGPEFLTYFNYEAQQDKSGLPNDRFSAERPEGSISTLTIQRTEQRDSAMYRCASSPSDSQAYEQYFGPGTRLTVT.